Listed below are T cell receptor beta chains from one sample, sequenced in a study of control samples from healthy donors and cancer patients. Clones were sequenced by immunoSEQ multiplex PCR, and TCRdb holds only the in-frame ones, with some missing. The data contain 150,000 to 200,000 clones, nearly 90% of them singletons. The material sequenced was blood. The receptor source for this set is a woman aged 45-65 years in good health. Each CDR3 is given with its conserved first and last residue. D genes are given only for firm matches. Not every row has a clone size; where given, it reads once, few, many or a size class.

J,size,D,V,DNA,CDR3
TRBJ2-5,few,NA,TRBV10-3,TGTGCCATCAGTGAGTGGGATGGGGAGACCCAGTACTTC,CAISEWDGETQYF
TRBJ2-7,NA,NA,TRBV5-8,TGTGCCAGCAGCAAGGACGGATACGAGCAGTACTTC,CASSKDGYEQYF
TRBJ1-2,NA,NA,TRBV7-2,TGTGCCAGCAGCTTGGAAGGACACCCGATGAGTGGTTACACCTTC,CASSLEGHPMSGYTF
TRBJ2-7,many,NA,TRBV11-1,TGTGCCAGCAGCCGGGGGAGAAATGGCGAGCAGTACTTC,CASSRGRNGEQYF
TRBJ1-5,NA,NA,TRBV28,TGTGCCAGCAGTTCAGGGAACTATCAGCCCCAGCATTTT,CASSSGNYQPQHF
TRBJ1-3,once,TRBD1,TRBV30,TGTGCCTGGAGCAGGGGACAGGCTGGAAACACCATATATTTT,CAWSRGQAGNTIYF
TRBJ1-1,NA,NA,TRBV5-1,TGCGCCAGCAGCTTGACTGTTCGGGGTGCGAACACTGAAGCTTTCTTT,CASSLTVRGANTEAFF
TRBJ2-7,NA,TRBD2,TRBV28,TGTGCCAGCAGTTTTCCGGGACTAGGCATCGAGCAGTACTTC,CASSFPGLGIEQYF
TRBJ2-5,NA,NA,TRBV11-1,TGTGCCAGCAGCTTAGAGGCGAATTCCCAAGAGACCCAGTACTTC,CASSLEANSQETQYF
TRBJ2-1,NA,TRBD2,TRBV24-1,TGTGCCACCAGTGACCGACTAGCTGGGGGGCAGTTCTTC,CATSDRLAGGQFF
TRBJ2-3,NA,TRBD2,TRBV5-1,TGCGCCAGCAGCTTGTCTAGCGGGGGGGCCACCGCGCAGTATTTT,CASSLSSGGATAQYF
TRBJ1-2,NA,NA,TRBV6-1,TGTGCCAGCAGTGAAGCGTGGGGGCTCTATGGCTACACCTTC,CASSEAWGLYGYTF
TRBJ2-1,once,NA,TRBV7-2,TGTGCCAGCAGCTTTGGCCAGTCCTCCTACAATGAGCAGTTCTTC,CASSFGQSSYNEQFF
TRBJ2-2,NA,NA,TRBV12-3/TRBV12-4,TGTGCCAGCACCCTCTACGGGGAGCTGTTTTTT,CASTLYGELFF
TRBJ2-3,once,NA,TRBV10-3,TGTGCCATCATGCCAGGGATCACAGATACGCAGTATTTT,CAIMPGITDTQYF
TRBJ1-2,NA,NA,TRBV9,TGTGCCAGCAGCGTTGAAACCGGGGGAATTCACACCTTC,CASSVETGGIHTF
TRBJ2-7,NA,NA,TRBV6-5,TGTGCCAGCAGTTACTCCCCGGCGGTTGGGTCCTACGAGCAGTACTTC,CASSYSPAVGSYEQYF
TRBJ1-1,NA,NA,TRBV18,TGTGCCAGCTCACCAACGACAGCCACTGAAGCTTTCTTT,CASSPTTATEAFF
TRBJ2-7,NA,NA,TRBV19,TGTGCCAGTAGTATAAAAGAGAGACCCCGGGAGCAGTACTTC,CASSIKERPREQYF
TRBJ1-4,NA,NA,TRBV19,TGTGCCAGTAGTATTGGAACTAATGAAAAACTGTTTTTT,CASSIGTNEKLFF
TRBJ2-7,NA,TRBD1,TRBV5-1,TGCGCCAGCAGCTTCGACAGGGGATACGAGCAGTACTTC,CASSFDRGYEQYF
TRBJ2-3,NA,NA,TRBV27,TGTGCCAGCAGTTTAGGACGGACCACAGATACGCAGTATTTT,CASSLGRTTDTQYF
TRBJ1-2,NA,NA,TRBV5-3,TGTGCCAGAAGCTTACAGGGAAACTATGGCTACACCTTC,CARSLQGNYGYTF
TRBJ2-2,NA,NA,TRBV5-1,TGCGCCAGCTCTAGACTAGAGGGCACCGGGGAGCTGTTTTTT,CASSRLEGTGELFF
TRBJ1-2,once,NA,TRBV29-1,TGCAGCGCGAATCAGGGGAAGGGGTATGGCTACACCTTC,CSANQGKGYGYTF
TRBJ1-2,NA,NA,TRBV19,TGTGCCAGTAAGCGGGGGCCAAGGACCGATGGCTACACCTTC,CASKRGPRTDGYTF
TRBJ1-1,NA,NA,TRBV18,TGTGCCAGCTCACCGGTGCATGGGAACACTGAAGCTTTCTTT,CASSPVHGNTEAFF
TRBJ2-2,NA,NA,TRBV10-3,TGTGCCATCAGTGCGGAAACCGGGGAGCTGTTTTTT,CAISAETGELFF
TRBJ2-7,NA,NA,TRBV4-1,TGCGCCAGCAGCCAAGCTACGACCTACGAGCAGTACTTC,CASSQATTYEQYF
TRBJ2-3,NA,NA,TRBV10-3,TGTGCCATCAGTGATGGACCAGATACGCAGTATTTT,CAISDGPDTQYF
TRBJ2-7,NA,NA,TRBV10-3,TGTGCCATCAGCGAGAGGGTCTACGAGCAGTACTTC,CAISERVYEQYF
TRBJ2-3,NA,TRBD1,TRBV27,TGTGCCAGCAGCTTGGTTGGACAGGGGGGAGGGGATACGCAGTATTTT,CASSLVGQGGGDTQYF
TRBJ2-1,NA,TRBD2,TRBV5-1,TGCGCCAGCAGGACCCTAAATACGGGGGGAATTAGCAATGAGCAGTTCTTC,CASRTLNTGGISNEQFF
TRBJ1-2,NA,TRBD1,TRBV28,TGTGCCACGAGGGACAGGGCGCGGCTTTCTGGCTACACCTTC,CATRDRARLSGYTF
TRBJ2-1,NA,NA,TRBV7-2,TGTGCCAGCAGCCCGGTCCTAGGGGGATACAATGAGCAGTTCTTC,CASSPVLGGYNEQFF
TRBJ1-2,NA,TRBD1,TRBV2,TGTGCCAGCGCTCGGGACAGGGGAGCCTATGGCTACACCTTC,CASARDRGAYGYTF
TRBJ2-3,NA,NA,TRBV7-8,TGTGCCAGCAGCTTCGGGGTCGCTAGCACAGATACGCAGTATTTT,CASSFGVASTDTQYF
TRBJ1-2,NA,NA,TRBV5-5,TGTGCCAGCAGCTTGGGTCAGCTGGGTGAGATTGGTGGCTACACCTTC,CASSLGQLGEIGGYTF
TRBJ1-5,NA,NA,TRBV4-1,TGCGCCAGCAGCCAGTACGGGACCAATCAGCCCCAGCATTTT,CASSQYGTNQPQHF
TRBJ1-1,NA,TRBD1,TRBV18,TGTGCCAGCTCACTTGCAAAGAGGACAGGGGGCGGCCTGAACACTGAAGCTTTCTTT,CASSLAKRTGGGLNTEAFF
TRBJ2-5,NA,NA,TRBV7-2,TGTGCCAGCAGTCCAGGCTGGGTTGAGACCCAGTACTTC,CASSPGWVETQYF
TRBJ1-2,NA,TRBD1,TRBV11-2,TGTGCCAGCAGCTTGACCTCGACAGGGCGAGATATCTATGGCTACACCTTC,CASSLTSTGRDIYGYTF
TRBJ1-6,NA,TRBD1,TRBV5-1,TGCGCCAGCAGCAAGGGACAGGGCCGACTGAATTCACCCCTCCACTTT,CASSKGQGRLNSPLHF
TRBJ2-5,NA,NA,TRBV7-9,TGTGCCAGCAGCTTAATCCAAGGGGTGGGAGCGGGAGAGACCCAGTACTTC,CASSLIQGVGAGETQYF
TRBJ2-1,NA,TRBD2,TRBV7-2,TGTGCCAGCAGCCCACTAGCGGGAGTCAATGAGCAGTTCTTC,CASSPLAGVNEQFF
TRBJ1-6,once,NA,TRBV27,TGTGCCAGCAGTTTTAAGGCAGGGGCTTCACCCCTCCACTTT,CASSFKAGASPLHF
TRBJ1-2,few,TRBD1,TRBV6-5,TGTGCCAGCAGTTTGTCAGGGGGCCCCCTCGGGGGTGGCTACACCTTC,CASSLSGGPLGGGYTF
TRBJ2-1,NA,NA,TRBV20-1,TGCAGAGCGAGAGGAGGGGGTGAGCAGTTCTTC,CRARGGGEQFF
TRBJ1-5,NA,TRBD1,TRBV6-6,TGTGCCAGCAGCAATCCGGGACAGGTGAATCAGCCCCAGCATTTT,CASSNPGQVNQPQHF
TRBJ2-1,NA,NA,TRBV29-1,TGCAGCGCTGCTACCGGGACCGCTTACAATGAGCAGTTCTTC,CSAATGTAYNEQFF
TRBJ1-5,NA,NA,TRBV2,TGTGCCAGCTCTGGACAGACTAGCAATCAGCCCCAGCATTTT,CASSGQTSNQPQHF
TRBJ2-2,NA,NA,TRBV25-1,TGTGCCAGCAGTATTCAGGGTTTCGGGGAGCTGTTTTTT,CASSIQGFGELFF
TRBJ2-7,NA,NA,TRBV29-1,TGCAGCGTTGAAGGGTTAGGGAACTCCTACGAGCAGTACTTC,CSVEGLGNSYEQYF
TRBJ2-2,NA,NA,TRBV29-1,TGCACCACCCGATTAATGGGGGGCACCGGGGAGCTGTTTTTT,CTTRLMGGTGELFF
TRBJ1-6,NA,NA,TRBV4-1,TGCGCCAGCAGCCAAGGGTTACAAAGCAGGTCACCCCTCCACTTT,CASSQGLQSRSPLHF